Each of the 7 T cell receptor beta chains below was sequenced from the same sample in a study of beta chain features in type 1 diabetes. The entirety of the isolated RNA underwent reverse transcription, so expressed TCRB transcripts were sequenced. Repertoires were generated with immunoSEQ multiplex PCR, while TCRdb's copy carries only in-frame clones and drops some. The sample has 300,000 to 400,000 clones; 7% to 9% are singletons. The specimen was central memory CD4+ T cells from blood. The receptors derive from a woman younger than 30 in good health.

The rearrangement joins TRBV18 to TRBJ2-3, with 9 bases identical to TRBD2. The CDR3 is 13 amino acids. Germline CDR1 and CDR2: KGHSH and LQKENI. J was trimmed by 4 bases and V by 5 bases; bases with no gene match: 1. CDR3: CASSAGGPDTQYF. The CDR3 region has the DNA TGTGCCAGCTCAGCGGGAGGGCCAGATACGCAGTATTTT.

The chain employs TRBV7-2 and TRBJ1-3; TRBD1 matches at 9 bases. The V gene's germline CDR1 is SGHTA and CDR2 FQGNSA. This CDR3 region has 15 residues. V shed 4 bases, J shed 3 bases, and the junction held 4 bases outside the gene matches. The DNA for the CDR3 is TGTGCCAGCAGCTACACAGGGGGCATTGGAAACACCATATATTTT. As protein: CASSYTGGIGNTIYF.

V and J are TRBV7-2 and TRBJ2-7; either TRBD1 or TRBD2 may supply D (5 bases each). V was cut by 5 bases and J by 0 bases, with 11 bases left in between. Germline assignment: CDR1 SGHTA and CDR2 FQGNSA. The CDR3 has 14 amino acids. CDR3 DNA: TGTGCCAGCAGCCGCGAGGGGAGCTCCTACGAGCAGTACTTC. It is translated as CASSREGSSYEQYF.

This clone was seen a handful of times. J is TRBJ2-3 and V is TRBV5-5, with no clear D. The germline V gene has CDR1 SGHKS and CDR2 YYEKEE (reference sequence). V lost 1 base to trimming and J lost 0 bases, with 9 bases between them. The CDR3 has 15 residues. In nucleotides, the CDR3 is TGTGCCAGCAGCTTGACTCGAAGTAGCACAGATACGCAGTATTTT. As protein: CASSLTRSSTDTQYF.

The chain joins TRBV5-6 to TRBJ1-5, with 10 bases aligning to TRBD1. The V gene end was trimmed by 4 bases and the J gene end by 6 bases; junction bases not matched to a gene: 7. The CDR3 has 15 residues. The V gene's germline CDR1 is SGHDT and CDR2 YYEEEE. The CDR3 is CASSRQGARVQPQHF. Here the CDR3 DNA reads TGTGCCAGCAGCCGACAGGGGGCTCGGGTTCAGCCCCAGCATTTT. Using reference TRBV5-6 and TRBJ1-5 for the parts outside the CDR3, the full variable domain is DAGVTQSPTHLIKTRGQQVTLRCSPKSGHDTVSWYQQALGQGPQFIFQYYEEEERQRGNFPDRFSGHQFPNYSSELNVNALLLGDSALYLCASSRQGARVQPQHFGDGTRLSIL.

This clone was counted between two and nine times. The chain is built from TRBV6-5 and TRBJ2-2; unclear D gene. CDR3 length equals 14 residues. Trimming took off 0 bases at V and 4 bases at J, with 6 bases between the two ends. The germline gives CDR1 MNHEY, CDR2 SVGAGI. CDR3 protein: CASSYSRATGELFF. The CDR3 DNA sequence: TGTGCCAGCAGTTACTCGCGAGCCACCGGGGAGCTGTTTTTT.

This clone was recorded a few times. The chain combines TRBV7-9 with TRBJ1-5; 9 nucleotides match TRBD1. The ends lost 6 bases at V and 6 bases at J; junction bases unmatched: 15. The CDR3 has 17 residues. CDR1 is SEHNR and CDR2 is FQNEAQ in the germline V gene (reference sequence). The DNA of the CDR3 is TGTGCCAGCAGTAAAGGGGGAGGACAGGGGAGTTCTCAGCCCCAGCATTTT. Translated: CASSKGGGQGSSQPQHF. Together with reference TRBV7-9 and TRBJ1-5, the CDR3 gives the full variable domain: DTGVSQNPRHKITKRGQNVTFRCDPISEHNRLYWYRQTLGQGPEFLTYFQNEAQLEKSRLLSDRFSAERPKGSFSTLEIQRTEQGDSAMYLCASSKGGGQGSSQPQHFGDGTRLSIL.